This TCR beta chain appears in the sequencing data of a study of T cell responses to AZD1222 COVID-19 vaccine. In the case of this clone: What it binds is not known.

Measured with immunoSEQ multiplex PCR; TCRdb has only the in-frame clones, and not every one. The sample has 75,000 to 100,000 clones, around 88% seen once. Overall study findings and caveats: Donors, mostly white British, included more females; clonal diversity was possibly underestimated.

The source of this sequence is an adult in good health. The sample here was peripheral blood, taken on day 0 of AZD1222 vaccination.

The CDR3 here is CASSDTVGYTF. The CDR3 DNA reads as TGTGCCAGCAGCGACACGGTAGGCTACACCTTC. The chain has TRBV9 and TRBJ1-2, with unresolved D. The CDR3 contains 11 residues. The germline V and J ends were trimmed by 3 bases and 8 bases, with 8 bases remaining between them. The germline V gene encodes CDR1 SGDLS and CDR2 YYNGEE.